A single sample is the source of the 18 T cell receptor beta chains below, sequenced in a study of blood T cell repertoires in COVID-19. TCRdb's table, derived via immunoSEQ multiplex PCR, lists solely in-frame clones and lacks some. The data show about 180,000 clones, approximately 89% seen once. The sample was PBMCs or T cells enriched from blood (not recorded which). The source is a middle-aged man who had recovered from COVID-19.

This sequence joins TRBV9 and TRBJ2-2; weak D call: TRBD1 (6 bases). Trimming shortened V by 3 bases and J by 5 bases, and 11 bases separated the two germline ends. The CDR3 is 14 residues long. Germline CDR1 is SGDLS and CDR2 is YYNGEE. This CDR3 reads CASSAIGQTGELFF. In nucleotides, the CDR3 is TGTGCCAGCAGCGCAATAGGACAGACCGGGGAGCTGTTTTTT.

The V and J genes are TRBV28 and TRBJ2-5; a weak D match, TRBD1 (5 bases). The V gene lost 7 bases and the J gene lost 2 bases, with 11 bases spanning the gap. This CDR3 spans 13 amino acids. Germline V CDR1 and CDR2: MDHEN, SYDVKM. The CDR3 coding sequence is TGTGCCAGCACGAAGGGGTGGCAAGAGACCCAGTACTTC. It yields the protein CASTKGWQETQYF. The complete variable domain, with remaining parts taken from reference TRBV28 and TRBJ2-5, reads DVKVTQSSRYLVKRTGEKVFLECVQDMDHENMFWYRQDPGLGLRLIYFSYDVKMKEKGDIPEGYSVSREKKERFSLILESASTNQTSMYLCASTKGWQETQYFGPGTRLLVL.

This rearrangement joins TRBV7-6 to TRBJ1-3; no firm D call. The CDR3 is 12 residues long. Trimming removed 3 bases from V and 9 bases from J, with 9 bases in between. From germline, CDR1 is SGHVS and CDR2 FNYEAQ. CDR3 sequence (DNA): TGTGCCAGCAGCTTCGGGGTTTCCACCATATATTTT. The encoded protein is CASSFGVSTIYF.

As to this clone: A read error may account for a junction end that differs from germline. V usage is TRBV13 and J usage is TRBJ1-6; no clear D. The germline V gene has CDR1 PRHDT and CDR2 FYEKMQ (reference sequence). There are 12 residues in the CDR3. The CDR3 spells CASSSNNSPLHF. The CDR3 DNA sequence: TGTGCCAGCAGCTCCAATAATTCACCCCTCCACTTT.

This clone showed up just once. The rearrangement links TRBV5-1 to TRBJ2-1; 8 bases are a match to TRBD2. The CDR3 sequence is 15 residues long. In germline, CDR1 is SGHRS, CDR2 YFSETQ. V was pared by 0 bases and J by 6 bases, with 5 bases of the junction left unmatched. The CDR3 here is CASSLGRGGLNEQFF. CDR3 DNA: TGCGCCAGCAGCTTGGGTCGGGGGGGCCTCAATGAGCAGTTCTTC.

The genes are TRBV27 and TRBJ1-5; 8 nucleotides align to TRBD1. In germline, CDR1 is MNHEY, CDR2 SMNVEV (reference sequence). The CDR3 is 16 residues long. V shed 5 bases and J 2 bases; nucleotides not matched to a gene: 8. For the CDR3, the DNA is TGTGCCAGCAGTAAAACAGGGGGGGAAGGCAATCAGCCCCAGCATTTT. It encodes CASSKTGGEGNQPQHF.

This clone was counted a few times. V is TRBV2 and J is TRBJ2-4, with 9 bases fitting TRBD2. The V gene's germline CDR1 is SNHLY and CDR2 FYNNEI. Trimming took 8 bases from V and 10 from J; bases not matched to a gene: 9. The CDR3 is 13 amino acids. The CDR3 coding sequence is TGTGCCAGCTCCTTTTCCACTAGCGGGATTCAGTACTTC. The encoded protein is CASSFSTSGIQYF.

The V and J genes are TRBV9 and TRBJ1-4; possible D gene TRBD1, 5 bases. Germline V gene lookup returns CDR1 SGDLS and CDR2 YYNGEE. Trimming left V 4 bases short and J 6 bases short, with 10 bases between. The CDR3 has 13 amino acids. The DNA of the CDR3 is TGTGCCAGCAGCACAGGATCGGATGAAAAACTGTTTTTT. Its translation: CASSTGSDEKLFF. The full variable domain, with the rest looked up from reference TRBV9 and TRBJ1-4, is DSGVTQTPKHLITATGQRVTLRCSPRSGDLSVYWYQQSLDQGLQFLIQYYNGEERAKGNILERFSAQQFPDLHSELNLSSLELGDSALYFCASSTGSDEKLFFGSGTQLSVL.

The chain joins TRBV27 to TRBJ2-7; 8 nucleotides match TRBD1. This CDR3 has 13 amino acids. V was pared by 6 bases and J by 2 bases, with 3 bases of the junction left unmatched. Germline loops: CDR1 MNHEY, CDR2 SMNVEV (reference sequence). The CDR3: CASSPTGAYEQYF. CDR3 sequence (DNA): TGTGCCAGCAGCCCGACAGGGGCCTACGAGCAGTACTTC.

V usage is TRBV27 and J usage is TRBJ1-5, with a possible D match to TRBD1 (6 bases). The germline V and J ends were trimmed by 0 bases and 4 bases, with 10 bases remaining between them. CDR3 length: 15 amino acids. The germline V gene has CDR1 MNHEY and CDR2 SMNVEV (reference sequence). CDR3 nucleotides: TGTGCCAGCAGTTTATCGCGACAGGAAAATCAGCCCCAGCATTTT. Encoded protein: CASSLSRQENQPQHF.

The V and J genes are TRBV6-6 and TRBJ1-5; no clear D gene. The CDR3 has 14 amino acids. V was cut by 0 bases and J by 8 bases, with 11 bases left in between. Germline V gene sequence: CDR1 MNHNY, CDR2 SVGAGI (reference sequence). The CDR3 nucleotides are TGTGCCAGCAGTTACTCGAGTTCCGGGGAGCCCCAGCATTTT. This encodes CASSYSSSGEPQHF.

The J gene is TRBJ1-2, the V gene TRBV30; the match to TRBD1 covers 9 bases. CDR3 length equals 13 residues. Germline V gene sequence: CDR1 GTSNPN, CDR2 SVGIG (reference sequence). V trimming: 3 bases; J trimming: 7 bases; junction bases outside the gene matches: 6. CDR3 protein: CAWSPDRGSGYTF. The CDR3 DNA sequence: TGTGCCTGGAGCCCGGACAGGGGTAGTGGCTACACCTTC.

This clone was picked up a small number of times. The rearrangement joins TRBV19 to TRBJ1-4; TRBD1 matches 8 bases. The CDR3 extends over 15 amino acids. Germline V gene sequence: CDR1 LNHDA, CDR2 SQIVND (reference sequence). V shed 2 bases, J shed 4 bases, and the junction held 3 bases outside the gene matches. The DNA of the CDR3 is TGTGCCAGTAGTATACAGGGGGCTCGTAATGAAAAACTGTTTTTT. Its protein product is CASSIQGARNEKLFF.

V is TRBV3-1 (or the pseudogene TRBV3-2) and J is TRBJ2-1; no reliable D call. The CDR3 covers 16 residues. V lost 0 bases and J lost 2, with 11 bases in between. Germline values: CDR1 LGHDT, CDR2 YNNKEL (reference sequence). The CDR3 sequence: CASSQDQTLAYNEQFF. CDR3 sequence (DNA): TGTGCCAGCAGCCAAGATCAAACGTTAGCCTACAATGAGCAGTTCTTC.

This chain uses TRBV4-2 with TRBJ2-2; D is perhaps TRBD2 (6 bases). The V and J ends lost 0 bases and 1 base respectively, with 9 bases between them. This CDR3 has 16 amino acids. Per the germline V gene, CDR1 is LGHNA and CDR2 is YNFKEQ. DNA of the CDR3: TGTGCCAGCAGCCAAGAGGCTAGCGAGAACACCGGGGAGCTGTTTTTT. Residues: CASSQEASENTGELFF.

This chain uses TRBV7-9 with TRBJ2-7; D not resolved. Germline CDR1 SEHNR, CDR2 FQNEAQ (reference sequence). CDR3 length: 13 residues. Trimming cost V 1 base and J 0 bases, with 4 bases left between them. CDR3 DNA: TGTGCCAGCAGCTTAGGAGTCTCCTACGAGCAGTACTTC. Protein sequence: CASSLGVSYEQYF.

The rearrangement joins TRBV30 to TRBJ1-4; TRBD1 matches at 8 bases. This CDR3 is 13 amino acids long. J was trimmed by 4 bases and V by 4 bases; bases with no gene match: 2. Germline assignment: CDR1 GTSNPN and CDR2 SVGIG (reference sequence). Here the CDR3 reads CAWTGGRNEKLFF. As DNA, the CDR3 is TGTGCCTGGACAGGGGGCCGTAATGAAAAACTGTTTTTT.

Notes on this clone: The junction shows a germline mismatch at one end, possibly a read error. V and J are TRBV9 and TRBJ2-1, with D unclear. Germline CDR1 reads SGDLS; CDR2 reads YYNGEE. This CDR3 has 14 amino acids. The CDR3 is CASSVAPSHNEQFF. In nucleotides, the CDR3 is TGTGCCAGCAGCGTGGCCCCCTCCCACAATGAGCAGTTCTTC.